This T cell receptor beta chain was captured in a study of CD8+ T cells in alopecia areata. Background on the study: The SALT score measured affected scalp surface percentage in treated patients. Study-level findings and limits: Scalp clonality dropped significantly under tofacitinib, as did expanded CD8+ top-100 clones. Scalp sample data also include resident alphabeta T cells from normal skin.

RNA was extracted and reverse transcribed into cDNA as the sequencing template. Repertoires were generated with immunoSEQ multiplex PCR, while TCRdb's copy carries only in-frame clones and drops some. The sample lists about 180,000 clones, 51% occurring once. Treatment: oral pan-JAK inhibitor, 5-10 mg twice daily. Both peripheral blood and punch biopsies of lesional scalp skin were obtained from patients who had alopecia areata. Regarding this clone: As yet, its antigen is unknown.

Germline CDR1 reads LGHNT; CDR2 reads FRNRAP. The ends were cut back, 0 bases at V and 8 bases at J, with 20 bases in the middle. This CDR3 is 17 amino acids long. The chain joins TRBV12-5 to TRBJ2-1, with D perhaps matching TRBD1 or TRBD2 (5 bases each). The sequence was obtained from a human donor with alopecia areata. The specimen comprised CD8+ T cells sorted from blood, sampled around week 54, from a patient treated with tofacitinib. The CDR3 DNA follows: TGTGCTAGTGGTTTGGTACCGAGGGACCAACTTAAGGATGAGCAGTTCTTC. Translated, it gives CASGLVPRDQLKDEQFF. The variable domain in full, with the rest retrieved from reference TRBV12-5 and TRBJ2-1, is DARVTQTPRHKVTEMGQEVTMRCQPILGHNTVFWYRQTMMQGLELLAYFRNRAPLDDSGMPKDRFSAEMPDATLATLKIQPSEPRDSAVYFCASGLVPRDQLKDEQFFGPGTRLTVL.